A single sample is the source of the 23 T cell receptor beta chains below, sequenced in a study of cytomegalovirus exposure and HLA in healthy donors. The PCR used 60 Vbeta and 13 Jbeta primers. The repertoire was sequenced with immunoSEQ multiplex PCR; TCRdb's copy has only in-frame clones and lacks some. The sample lists around 61,000 clones, around 89% occurring once. The sequenced sample consisted of PBMCs. These receptors were taken from a man aged 30 to 39 in good health and CMV-seropositive.

The chain employs TRBV28 and TRBJ1-2; D perhaps matches TRBD1 (6 bases). The CDR3 is made up of 14 amino acids. V was pared by 6 bases and J by 4 bases, with 15 bases between. The germline V gene encodes CDR1 MDHEN and CDR2 SYDVKM. CDR3: CASRTGTPPYGYTF. CDR3 coding DNA: TGTGCCAGCAGAACCGGGACACCTCCCTATGGCTACACCTTC.

This sequence joins TRBV19 and TRBJ2-7, with D maybe TRBD1 (6 bases). Trimming removed 2 bases from V and 2 bases from J, with 13 bases in between. The CDR3 contains 15 residues. Germline V CDR1 and CDR2: LNHDA, SQIVND (reference sequence). CDR3 sequence reads: CASSILNQGPYEQYF. The CDR3 DNA follows: TGTGCCAGTAGTATACTCAACCAGGGGCCCTACGAGCAGTACTTC. Filled out from reference TRBV19 and TRBJ2-7, the complete variable domain reads DGGITQSPKYLFRKEGQNVTLSCEQNLNHDAMYWYRQDPGQGLRLIYYSQIVNDFQKGDIAEGYSVSREKKESFPLTVTSAQKNPTAFYLCASSILNQGPYEQYFGPGTRLTVT.

The chain uses TRBV7-9 and TRBJ2-2; 8 positions match TRBD2. This CDR3 region has 18 residues. CDR1 is SEHNR, CDR2 FQNEAQ, per germline (reference sequence). J lost 3 bases, V lost 5 bases, and 14 bases had no gene match. CDR3 DNA: TGTGCCAGCAGCCCCTCCCTTAGCGGGATAAGCGACACCGGGGAGCTGTTTTTT. This gives the protein CASSPSLSGISDTGELFF.

The CDR3 here is CASSVLHQPTPFF. DNA of the CDR3: TGTGCCAGCAGCGTACTCCACCAACCCACACCGTTCTTC. The chain carries TRBV9 and TRBJ2-1, with D hard to call. Germline V CDR1 and CDR2: SGDLS, YYNGEE. The CDR3 contains 13 residues. V lost 1 base, J lost 15 bases, and 17 bases lay in between. The full variable domain, rest sourced from reference TRBV9 and TRBJ2-1, is DSGVTQTPKHLITATGQRVTLRCSPRSGDLSVYWYQQSLDQGLQFLIQYYNGEERAKGNILERFSAQQFPDLHSELNLSSLELGDSALYFCASSVLHQPTPFFGPGTRLTVL.

The chain uses TRBV11-1 and TRBJ2-7; 10 positions match TRBD1. Trimming at V came to 5 bases and at J to 6 bases, leaving 10 bases not matched to a gene. The CDR3 runs 15 residues. CDR1 and CDR2 (germline): SGHAT, FQDESV (reference sequence). The CDR3 DNA reads as TGTGCCAGCAGCCCGGGTTGGGGACAGGGGTGCGAGCAGTACTTC. The encoded protein is CASSPGWGQGCEQYF. Full variable domain (rest looked up from reference TRBV11-1 and TRBJ2-7): EAEVAQSPRYKITEKSQAVAFWCDPISGHATLYWYRQILGQGPELLVQFQDESVVDDSQLPKDRFSAERLKGVDSTLKIQPAELGDSAMYLCASSPGWGQGCEQYFGPGTRLTVT.

This clone was recorded once. V and J are TRBV19 and TRBJ2-1, with 8 bases aligning to TRBD1. Germline V gene data show CDR1 as LNHDA and CDR2 as SQIVND (reference sequence). The ends lost 5 bases at V and 0 bases at J; junction bases unmatched: 9. The CDR3 has 17 amino acids. The CDR3 DNA sequence: TGTGCCAGTAGTGTTTCGACAGGGGCCCTCTCCTACAATGAGCAGTTCTTC. As protein: CASSVSTGALSYNEQFF.

This clone was recorded once. This chain connects TRBV5-1 to TRBJ2-3, with D possibly TRBD2 on 5 matching bases. Trimming stripped 0 bases from V and 1 base from J, with 12 bases between. The CDR3 has 16 amino acids. The germline V gene encodes CDR1 SGHRS and CDR2 YFSETQ. The CDR3 nucleotides read TGCGCCAGCAGCTTGGGTGGGAGCGGAGGCACAGATACGCAGTATTTT. Translated, it gives CASSLGGSGGTDTQYF.

V and J are TRBV18 and TRBJ1-1; 7 bases line up with TRBD1. V lost 3 bases to trimming and J lost 1 base; unmatched junction nucleotides: 5. Germline-derived CDR1 and CDR2 are KGHSH and LQKENI. The CDR3 spans 15 residues. CDR3 loop: CASSPPGQTNTEAFF. The CDR3 region has the DNA TGTGCCAGCTCACCTCCGGGACAGACGAACACTGAAGCTTTCTTT.

The V call is TRBV7-3, the J call TRBJ2-1; 7 nucleotides line up with TRBD2. V shed 5 bases, J shed 1 base, and the junction held 8 bases outside the gene matches. CDR3 length equals 16 residues. Germline loops: CDR1 SGHTA, CDR2 FQGTGA. This CDR3 reads CASSRTGEGSYNEQFF. The CDR3 nucleotides read TGTGCCAGCAGCCGAACGGGGGAGGGGTCCTACAATGAGCAGTTCTTC.

The chain has TRBV29-1 and TRBJ2-2, with a weak D call TRBD1 (6 bases). Trimming stripped 4 bases from V and 1 base from J, with 10 bases between. The CDR3 covers 14 residues. The germline CDR1 and CDR2 sequences are SQVTM and ANQGSEA. CDR3 DNA: TGCAGCGTTGCGACAGGAGTGAACACCGGGGAGCTGTTTTTT. This encodes CSVATGVNTGELFF.

The chain couples TRBV9 to TRBJ2-5; the match to TRBD2 covers 8 bases. This CDR3 has 20 amino acids. Germline CDR1 reads SGDLS; CDR2 reads YYNGEE. With 0 bases clipped from V and 4 bases from J, the junction kept 20 bases outside the gene matches. DNA of the CDR3: TGTGCCAGCAGCGTAGCTACGGGGGGGGGAGCGGGAGAGATAGGAGAGACCCAGTACTTC. It codes for CASSVATGGGAGEIGETQYF.

In DNA, the CDR3 is TGTGCCAGCAGTAACAGGGGCGACGAGCAGTACTTC. Amino acids: CASSNRGDEQYF. The chain joins TRBV6-5 to TRBJ2-7; the match to TRBD1 covers 7 bases. This CDR3 has 12 residues. Germline assignment: CDR1 MNHEY and CDR2 SVGAGI. V lost 5 bases and J lost 5; bases outside the gene matches: 3.

This clone has a handful of counts. The chain has TRBV25-1 and TRBJ2-3; D is uncertain. The V end lost 4 bases, the J end lost 5 bases, and 4 bases lay between the germline ends. This CDR3 is 11 amino acids long. The germline CDR1 and CDR2 sequences are MGHDK and SYGVNS. CDR3 coding DNA: TGTGCCAGCAGTGGAGGAGATACGCAGTATTTT. As protein: CASSGGDTQYF.

The chain joins TRBV5-4 to TRBJ1-6; TRBD1 matches at 9 bases. The CDR3 length is 15 residues. Trimming at V came to 5 bases and at J to 9 bases, leaving 9 bases not matched to a gene. Germline V CDR1 and CDR2: SGHNT, YYREEE (reference sequence). The CDR3 DNA sequence: TGTGCCAGCAGTCCGGGACAGGGCGGGGGTTCACCCCTCCACTTT. The encoded protein is CASSPGQGGGSPLHF.

V gene TRBV6-5 combines with J gene TRBJ2-5, with 8 bases matching TRBD2. This CDR3 spans 16 amino acids. Germline values: CDR1 MNHEY, CDR2 SVGAGI. J lost 1 base, V lost 3 bases, and 7 bases had no gene match. Here the CDR3 DNA reads TGTGCCAGCAGTTATTACCTAGCGGGTATCCAAGAGACCCAGTACTTC. Protein product: CASSYYLAGIQETQYF.

The count of this clone is one. V is TRBV7-2 and J is TRBJ1-3; 7 bases agree with TRBD1. Looked up from germline, CDR1 is SGHTA and CDR2 is FQGNSA. V trimming: 2 bases; J trimming: 2 bases; junction bases outside the gene matches: 3. The CDR3 loop spans 15 amino acids. The CDR3 coding sequence is TGTGCCAGCAGCTTAACCGGGACAGCTGGAAACACCATATATTTT. It specifies CASSLTGTAGNTIYF.

This clone was observed a single time. The chain carries TRBV13 and TRBJ2-3; 8 positions match TRBD2. This CDR3 is 16 amino acids long. V was clipped by 4 bases and J by 4 bases; unmatched bases: 10. Germline assignment: CDR1 PRHDT and CDR2 FYEKMQ (reference sequence). CDR3 coding DNA: TGTGCCAGCAGCTCCCGACCAGCGGGAGCTTCAGATACGCAGTATTTT. Translated: CASSSRPAGASDTQYF.

CDR3 DNA: TGCAGTGCTACCGGTGACGAGCAGTACTTC. It codes for CSATGDEQYF. The V gene is TRBV20-1, the J gene TRBJ2-7; no firm D call. V lost 4 bases to trimming and J lost 5 bases, with 6 bases between them. This CDR3 has 10 residues. Per the germline V gene, CDR1 is DFQATT and CDR2 is SNEGSKA (reference sequence).

The chain is built from TRBV11-3 and TRBJ1-2; 9 nucleotides line up with TRBD1. Germline V gene sequence: CDR1 SGHNT, CDR2 YENEEA. This CDR3 is 15 amino acids long. With 5 bases clipped from V and 5 bases from J, the junction kept 9 bases outside the gene matches. CDR3 sequence: CASSPFGQGPYGYTF. CDR3 nucleotide sequence: TGTGCCAGCAGCCCTTTCGGACAGGGGCCTTATGGCTACACCTTC.

The chain joins TRBV19 to TRBJ2-1; TRBD2 matches 8 bases. The V gene end was trimmed by 7 bases and the J gene end by 9 bases; junction bases not matched to a gene: 11. This CDR3 is built from 14 residues. Looked up from germline, CDR1 is LNHDA and CDR2 is SQIVND (reference sequence). The CDR3 reads CASKPASGWTEQFF. The CDR3 DNA is TGTGCCAGTAAACCGGCTAGCGGGTGGACTGAGCAGTTCTTC.

In its sample, this clone was seen a few times. The chain is built from TRBV27 and TRBJ2-1; 9 bases match TRBD1. Germline assignment: CDR1 MNHEY and CDR2 SMNVEV (reference sequence). V lost 5 bases and J lost 7; bases outside the gene matches: 3. CDR3 length: 13 amino acids. DNA of the CDR3: TGTGCCAGCAGTCCGGGGACAGGGAATGAGCAGTTCTTC. This encodes CASSPGTGNEQFF.

CDR3 sequence reads: CASSLAGAVYEQYF. As DNA, the CDR3 is TGTGCCAGCAGCTTGGCGGGAGCGGTTTACGAGCAGTACTTC. The genes are TRBV5-4 and TRBJ2-7; maybe TRBD2 (6 bases). Germline CDR1 is SGHNT and CDR2 is YYREEE (reference sequence). V was clipped by 0 bases and J by 4 bases, with 11 bases between them. The CDR3 length is 14 residues.

The table lists this clone with a few counts. The rearrangement links TRBV27 to TRBJ2-3, with 7 bases that match TRBD2. The CDR3 runs 16 residues. The V and J ends lost 3 bases and 1 base, in that order; junction bases with no gene match: 7. Per the germline V gene, CDR1 is MNHEY and CDR2 is SMNVEV (reference sequence). CDR3 sequence reads: CASSLRLAEGTDTQYF. The CDR3 nucleotides read TGTGCCAGCAGTTTGCGACTAGCAGAAGGCACAGATACGCAGTATTTT.